The sequence of this T cell receptor (beta chain) was determined in a study of CD8+ T cells in alopecia areata. About the study: Severity of treated patients was scored by affected scalp percentage. Findings and caveats of the study: Clonality in the scalp and expanded CD8+ clones ranked among the top 100 were significantly decreased by tofacitinib. Sequencing of scalp samples also captures resident alphabeta T cells of normal skin.

As for treatment: oral pan-JAK inhibitor, 5-10 mg twice daily. Alopecia areata patients provided lesional scalp punch biopsies and peripheral blood, both collected for the study. It was cDNA, reverse transcribed from extracted RNA, that served as the sequencing template. The assay was immunoSEQ multiplex PCR, and TCRdb's table has in-frame clones only and misses some. The sample contains around 100,000 clones, 50% to 75% of which appear only once. This CDR3 is built from 13 residues. The germline V and J ends were trimmed by 2 bases and 1 base, with 5 bases remaining between them. The germline gives CDR1 LGHNT, CDR2 FRNRAP. This clone has more than one count but fewer than ten. Its antigen is still unknown.

The sample was CD8+ T cells sorted from blood, taken at week 24, from a patient treated with tofacitinib. This chain uses TRBV12-5 with TRBJ1-1; D is ambiguous. The clonotype was recovered from a human donor with alopecia areata. DNA of the CDR3: TGTGCTAGTGGTTTGTGGGCGAACACTGAAGCTTTCTTT. Protein product: CASGLWANTEAFF.